This T cell receptor beta chain was identified during a study of T cells after yellow fever vaccination. Study conclusions and caveats: CD4 and CD8 compartments shared a small share of clonotypes. Weaker overall, the secondary response nonetheless peaked faster (day 5 versus 15).

Using its own MiXCR run on the 5' RACE reads, TCRdb lists one record per CDR3 protein. Among 200,000 to 300,000 distinct CDR3 sequences listed, 10% to 15% were seen once. This CDR3 is built from 13 residues. Trimming cost V 6 bases and J 5 bases, with 13 bases left between them. In the case of this clonotype: The antigen is not known.

This sequence was found in a man under 40 who received the YFV17D yellow fever vaccine. V usage is TRBV12-3 or TRBV12-4 and J usage is TRBJ2-5, with D tentatively TRBD1 (5 bases). Specimen: CD4+ T cells sorted from PBMCs, collected 45 days after the yellow fever booster vaccination. The CDR3 DNA is TGTGCCAGCAGGTCGACAGACTCGGAGACCCAGTACTTC. Translation: CASRSTDSETQYF.